This T cell receptor beta chain was documented in a study of blood T cell repertoires in COVID-19. The repertoire was sequenced with immunoSEQ multiplex PCR; TCRdb's copy has only in-frame clones and lacks some. The sample lists around 230,000 clones, around 85% occurring once. V lost 2 bases, J lost 7 bases, and 5 bases stayed unmatched. Looked up from germline, CDR1 is SGHRS and CDR2 is YFSETQ. The CDR3 length is 13 residues. V and J are TRBV5-1 and TRBJ2-7; 8 positions agree with TRBD2. The sequencing sample was made of PBMCs or T cells enriched from blood (not recorded which). This TCR was sampled from a woman aged 40 to 50 with acute COVID-19. CDR3 bases: TGCGCCAGCAGCTTAGCTAGCGGGCGGGAGCAGTACTTC. Amino acids: CASSLASGREQYF.